The clone carrying this TCR beta chain was detected only a few times. Its target is unknown. Germline V CDR1 and CDR2: MNHEY, SMNVEV (reference sequence). There are 14 residues in the CDR3. V was cut by 2 bases and J by 5 bases, with 9 bases left in between. The data derive from a study of T cell repertoires in cytomegalovirus infection. A single record per CDR3 protein comes from TCRdb applying MiXCR to the reads. This table holds approximately 730,000 distinct CDR3 sequences, around a third found once. The receptor was isolated from a human donor in good health (CMV status not recorded). Some clones in this sample may be carry-over from other donors' samples. The V and J genes are TRBV27 and TRBJ1-4, with a possible D match to TRBD1 (6 bases). This specimen consisted of cultured PBMCs, obtained from culture after CMV antigen stimulation. CDR3 bases: TGTGCCAGCAGTTTACGGAGGGGGAATGAAAAACTGTTTTTT. Protein sequence: CASSLRRGNEKLFF.